The T cell receptor (beta chain) under discussion was sequenced for a study of blood T cell repertoires in COVID-19. At the level of the study: Acute and convalescent COVID-19 samples came from the United States, Italy and Spain.

Self-reported history from a screening survey and questionnaire set each donor's cohort. In Cohort 3, a recovered donor had either two negative PCRs, clearance, or symptom resolution. Per the authors' pipeline: Estimates of nucleated cell counts were drawn from the amplification of reference gene primers. The repertoire was sequenced with immunoSEQ multiplex PCR; TCRdb's copy has only in-frame clones and lacks some. V and J calls and clone size are as listed in that table; D and trimming were resolved from the DNA. This table has some 390,000 clones, roughly nine tenths appearing once. Trimming removed 6 bases from V and 4 bases from J, with 7 bases in between. The CDR3 loop spans 11 amino acids. The germline V gene encodes CDR1 DFQATT and CDR2 SNEGSKA (reference sequence).

Sequencing input: PBMCs or T cells enriched from blood (not recorded which). The sequence came from a woman in her thirties who had recovered from COVID-19. V gene TRBV20-1 combines with J gene TRBJ1-3; no clear D gene. CDR3 nucleotide sequence: TGCAGTGCCCTTCGGGGAAACACCATATATTTT. Its protein product is CSALRGNTIYF.